This TCR beta chain comes out of a study of radiotherapy plus CTLA-4 blockade in lung cancer (dated by TCRdb to the late 2010s). General notes on the study: Objective responses occurred in roughly 19% of enrolled patients, and about 33% achieved disease control. What the study reported, not specific to this receptor: TCR clones derived from tumors expanded in peripheral blood after treatment with radiotherapy and ipilimumab. The strongest predictors of response, as reported, were early dynamic changes in blood T cell clones along with a rise in serum interferon-beta after radiation.

Library preparation used the immunoSEQ multiplex PCR assay. TCRdb obtained this table from immuneACCESS and retained in-frame rearrangements with V and J assigned. These tables miss some clones; where compared with another copy, unresolved V genes account for less than half of the shortfall, and the remainder is unexplained. The table for this sample lists approximately 67,000 clones; approximately 83% of them were counted only once. The ten largest clones represent approximately 4.1% of the sample. The study tested focal radiation therapy combined with CTLA-4 blockade (ipilimumab) in patients with chemo-refractory metastatic non-small-cell lung cancer. The trim is 0 bases for V and 7 bases for J, with a gap of 9 bases between the germline ends. The CDR3 runs 13 residues from the cysteine to the phenylalanine. This entry keeps only the CDR3 DNA: 39 bases, framed from base 1. The CDR1 and CDR2 encoded by the germline V gene (reference sequence) are GTSNPN and SVGIG.

As to this clone: Its antigen target is currently unknown. Base-call qualities are not available, and no considerably larger clone is one nucleotide away.

The chain is made from TRBV30 and TRBJ2-2, with the D gene not confidently named. The source was peripheral blood, collected from a patient treated with radiotherapy plus ipilimumab. This receptor was identified in a human donor with non-small cell lung cancer who had a partial response to radiotherapy plus ipilimumab. This receptor has the CDR3 CAWSVDYSGELFF. The DNA sequence follows: TGTGCCTGGAGTGTAGATTACAGCGGGGAGCTGTTTTTT.